A selection of T cell receptor beta chains follows, all from one sample in a study of CD8+ T cells in alopecia areata. Profiling relied on immunoSEQ multiplex PCR, and the TCRdb table lists in-frame clones only, not all of them. The sample includes about 110,000 clones, roughly three fifths seen only once; the top ten take 9% to 15%. Here the sequenced sample was CD8+ T cells sorted from blood, taken at week 24, from a patient treated with tofacitinib. All receptors derive from a human donor with alopecia areata. Each CDR3 is given with its conserved first and last residue. Fields, in order: J gene, D gene, V gene, clone size, CDR3 DNA, CDR3 protein. D genes are given only for firm matches. Clone size is given for some rows only: seen once, a few or many times, or a class if the clone is expanded.

j_gene: TRBJ2-1; d_gene: NA; v_gene: TRBV19; abundance: NA; CDR3nt: TGTGCCAGTACCCCTAGAAGCTCCTACAATGAGCAGTTCTTC; CDR3aa: CASTPRSSYNEQFF
j_gene: TRBJ2-3; d_gene: NA; v_gene: TRBV9; abundance: NA; CDR3nt: TGTGCCAGCAGCGTAGAACCAGGGCACACAGATACGCAGTATTTT; CDR3aa: CASSVEPGHTDTQYF
j_gene: TRBJ2-1; d_gene: NA; v_gene: TRBV6-5; abundance: NA; CDR3nt: TGTGCCAGCAGTCCCGGGTCCCTGGGGAGGAATGAGCAGTTCTTC; CDR3aa: CASSPGSLGRNEQFF
j_gene: TRBJ1-1; d_gene: TRBD1; v_gene: TRBV7-9; abundance: NA; CDR3nt: TGTGCCAGCAGCCTCGAGACAGGGGGGCGTACTGAAGCTTTCTTT; CDR3aa: CASSLETGGRTEAFF
j_gene: TRBJ2-1; d_gene: TRBD2; v_gene: TRBV5-1; abundance: NA; CDR3nt: TGCGCCAGCAGCATGGGGAGGGCAATTCCCAATAGCTCCTACAATGAGCAGTTCTTC; CDR3aa: CASSMGRAIPNSSYNEQFF
j_gene: TRBJ2-3; d_gene: TRBD1; v_gene: TRBV29-1; abundance: NA; CDR3nt: TGCAGCGTTGCCGGGGACAGTAGCACAGATACGCAGTATTTT; CDR3aa: CSVAGDSSTDTQYF
j_gene: TRBJ1-2; d_gene: NA; v_gene: TRBV27; abundance: NA; CDR3nt: TGTGCCAGCAGGGCGGGGGCCCTTGGCTACACCTTC; CDR3aa: CASRAGALGYTF
j_gene: TRBJ1-2; d_gene: NA; v_gene: TRBV29-1; abundance: NA; CDR3nt: TGCAGCGTTGAAGCTGAAGATAACTATGGCTACACCTTC; CDR3aa: CSVEAEDNYGYTF
j_gene: TRBJ2-3; d_gene: NA; v_gene: TRBV11-2; abundance: few; CDR3nt: TGTGCCAGCAGCTTGGGCACAGATACGCAGTATTTT; CDR3aa: CASSLGTDTQYF
j_gene: TRBJ2-2; d_gene: NA; v_gene: TRBV4-1; abundance: NA; CDR3nt: TGCGCCAGCAGCCAAGGACAGGCATGGGCCGGGGAGCTGTTTTTT; CDR3aa: CASSQGQAWAGELFF
j_gene: TRBJ2-5; d_gene: NA; v_gene: TRBV6-4; abundance: NA; CDR3nt: TGTGCCAGCAGTTACTCCAATTCGGAACAAGAGACCCAGTACTTC; CDR3aa: CASSYSNSEQETQYF
j_gene: TRBJ2-7; d_gene: NA; v_gene: TRBV15; abundance: NA; CDR3nt: TGTGCCACCAGCAGAGTAGGGTACGAGCAGTACTTC; CDR3aa: CATSRVGYEQYF
j_gene: TRBJ2-1; d_gene: TRBD1; v_gene: TRBV13; abundance: NA; CDR3nt: TGTGCCAGCAGCCGAGCCGGGACAGGGGGCAGGTATGAGCAGTTCTTC; CDR3aa: CASSRAGTGGRYEQFF
j_gene: TRBJ2-1; d_gene: TRBD2; v_gene: TRBV13; abundance: NA; CDR3nt: TGTGCCAGCAGCGCCCACCCCGGGGGGGGCAATGAGCAGTTCTTC; CDR3aa: CASSAHPGGGNEQFF
j_gene: TRBJ2-4; d_gene: NA; v_gene: TRBV2; abundance: NA; CDR3nt: TGTGCAGTTCGGTCAGACCTAGCCAAAAACATTCAGTACTTC; CDR3aa: CAVRSDLAKNIQYF
j_gene: TRBJ2-7; d_gene: NA; v_gene: TRBV5-5; abundance: NA; CDR3nt: TGTGCCAGCAGCTTGGCCGGAGGGGGAACCTACGAGCAGTACTTC; CDR3aa: CASSLAGGGTYEQYF
j_gene: TRBJ2-7; d_gene: TRBD2; v_gene: TRBV13; abundance: NA; CDR3nt: TGTGCCAGCAGCTCGGGAGGAGGCTCCTACGAGCAGTACTTC; CDR3aa: CASSSGGGSYEQYF
j_gene: TRBJ2-3; d_gene: NA; v_gene: TRBV10-3; abundance: few; CDR3nt: TGTGCCAGCTGGATCATGGAGGGGGCCGGCACAGATACGCAGTATTTT; CDR3aa: CASWIMEGAGTDTQYF
j_gene: TRBJ2-7; d_gene: NA; v_gene: TRBV27; abundance: NA; CDR3nt: TGTGCCACTCAAATAGCCGGGGCGCGGTCCTACGAGCAGTACTTC; CDR3aa: CATQIAGARSYEQYF
j_gene: TRBJ1-1; d_gene: NA; v_gene: TRBV25-1; abundance: NA; CDR3nt: TGTGCCAGCAGTCATGGGGAAGACACTGAAGCTTTCTTT; CDR3aa: CASSHGEDTEAFF
j_gene: TRBJ2-3; d_gene: TRBD1; v_gene: TRBV10-3; abundance: NA; CDR3nt: TGTGCCATCACTGGGACAGATGAGAGCACAGATACGCAGTATTTT; CDR3aa: CAITGTDESTDTQYF
j_gene: TRBJ1-1; d_gene: NA; v_gene: TRBV6-5; abundance: once; CDR3nt: TGTGCCAGCAGTACCCGTAAGAACACTGAAGCTTTCTTT; CDR3aa: CASSTRKNTEAFF
j_gene: TRBJ1-2; d_gene: NA; v_gene: TRBV6-5; abundance: NA; CDR3nt: TGTGCCAGCACCCCTGGGGGCGCGGGTTATGGCTACACCTTC; CDR3aa: CASTPGGAGYGYTF
j_gene: TRBJ1-6; d_gene: TRBD1; v_gene: TRBV7-2; abundance: NA; CDR3nt: TGTGCCAGCAGCGTAAGACAGGGGAATTCACCCCTCCACTTT; CDR3aa: CASSVRQGNSPLHF
j_gene: TRBJ1-2; d_gene: TRBD1; v_gene: TRBV29-1; abundance: NA; CDR3nt: TGCAGCGTTGAAGATGACTGGGACAGGGGAGGCTATGGCTACACCTTC; CDR3aa: CSVEDDWDRGGYGYTF
j_gene: TRBJ2-1; d_gene: TRBD2; v_gene: TRBV29-1; abundance: NA; CDR3nt: TGCAGCGTTGAAGCTAGCGGGAGCTACAATGAGCAGTTCTTC; CDR3aa: CSVEASGSYNEQFF
j_gene: TRBJ2-2; d_gene: NA; v_gene: TRBV10-3; abundance: NA; CDR3nt: TGTGCGTCTGAGGCCGGCGGGGAGCTGTTTTTT; CDR3aa: CASEAGGELFF
j_gene: TRBJ1-5; d_gene: NA; v_gene: TRBV13; abundance: NA; CDR3nt: TGTGCCAGCAGCTTAATTGGTCAGCCCCAGCATTTT; CDR3aa: CASSLIGQPQHF
j_gene: TRBJ1-2; d_gene: TRBD1; v_gene: TRBV29-1; abundance: NA; CDR3nt: TGCAGCGTTGGGGGCCCCATGGAACAGGGGGCATCCGTAGGCTATGGCTACACCTTC; CDR3aa: CSVGGPMEQGASVGYGYTF
j_gene: TRBJ1-5; d_gene: NA; v_gene: TRBV4-3; abundance: NA; CDR3nt: TGCGCCAGCAGCCAAGATGTGAGTGCTGTATGGCCCCAGCATTTT; CDR3aa: CASSQDVSAVWPQHF
j_gene: TRBJ2-4; d_gene: TRBD1; v_gene: TRBV15; abundance: NA; CDR3nt: TGTGCCACCAGCAGCCCAGGGACAGGGAGGGATCAGTACTTC; CDR3aa: CATSSPGTGRDQYF
j_gene: TRBJ1-3; d_gene: TRBD1; v_gene: TRBV27; abundance: once; CDR3nt: TGTGCCAGCAGCACAGGGGGATCAGGAAACACCATATATTTT; CDR3aa: CASSTGGSGNTIYF
j_gene: TRBJ1-2; d_gene: NA; v_gene: TRBV25-1; abundance: NA; CDR3nt: TGTGCCAGCAGTGAAGGCGGGGGCCTGCGCGGCTACACCTTC; CDR3aa: CASSEGGGLRGYTF
j_gene: TRBJ2-7; d_gene: NA; v_gene: TRBV30; abundance: NA; CDR3nt: TGTGCCTGGACCGGAGGGGGACAGCAGTACTTC; CDR3aa: CAWTGGGQQYF
j_gene: TRBJ2-1; d_gene: TRBD2; v_gene: TRBV27; abundance: NA; CDR3nt: TGTGCCAGCAGTTTATCCCCCGGAGGGGGACTAGCGGGGGTTAATGAGCAGTTCTTC; CDR3aa: CASSLSPGGGLAGVNEQFF
j_gene: TRBJ2-1; d_gene: NA; v_gene: TRBV7-6; abundance: few; CDR3nt: TGTGCCAGCAGCCCCACTTCCTGGCAGGGAAGTCGATCCTACAATGAGCAGTTCTTC; CDR3aa: CASSPTSWQGSRSYNEQFF
j_gene: TRBJ2-7; d_gene: NA; v_gene: TRBV23-1; abundance: NA; CDR3nt: TGCGCCAGCAGTCAATGCCGCAGGGCTGGTCACGAGCAGTACTTC; CDR3aa: CASSQCRRAGHEQYF
j_gene: TRBJ1-5; d_gene: NA; v_gene: TRBV25-1; abundance: NA; CDR3nt: TGTGCCGCCGGTGAGGAAAGACCCCAGCATTTT; CDR3aa: CAAGEERPQHF
j_gene: TRBJ2-6; d_gene: NA; v_gene: TRBV29-1; abundance: NA; CDR3nt: TGCAGCGTTGAAGAACTCGACTCTGGGGCCAACGTCCTGACTTTC; CDR3aa: CSVEELDSGANVLTF
j_gene: TRBJ1-2; d_gene: NA; v_gene: TRBV6-5; abundance: NA; CDR3nt: TGTGCCAGCAGATCCCGACAGAACCCCTATGGCTACACCTTC; CDR3aa: CASRSRQNPYGYTF